This TCR beta chain was recorded in a study of cytomegalovirus exposure and HLA in healthy donors. Vbeta (60) and Jbeta (13) primers were used in the PCR. This table comes from immunoSEQ multiplex PCR, and its TCRdb copy is limited to in-frame clones, with some not included. The sample includes roughly 120,000 clones, 76% of them seen just once. Input material: PBMCs. The receptor comes from a man aged 50 to 60 in good health and CMV-seronegative.

CDR3 sequence reads: CAISQTGPNNSPLHF. The CDR3 DNA reads as TGTGCCATCAGTCAGACAGGACCCAATAATTCACCCCTCCACTTT. This sequence joins TRBV10-3 and TRBJ1-6, with a possible D match to TRBD1 (6 bases). The CDR3 length is 15 residues. V was cut by 5 bases and J by 5 bases, with 13 bases left in between. CDR1 is ENHRY, CDR2 SYGVKD, per germline.